The rows below give T cell receptor beta chains drawn from one sample of a study of blood T cells in healthy people across ages. A single record per CDR3 protein comes from TCRdb applying MiXCR to the 5' RACE reads. The top ten clones hold under 9% of a sample with over 450,000 distinct CDR3 sequences, around 24% of them seen once. This sample also appeared in a second study, on T cells of mothers and their children.

The sample taken for sequencing was blood. The receptor source for this set is a boy between 10 and 17 years old in good health. Each CDR3 is given with its conserved first and last residue. A D gene is named only where the DNA matches it firmly. Part of the rows lack a size; the others show once, few, many or a class for expanded clones.

v_gene	j_gene	abundance	d_gene	CDR3nt	CDR3aa
TRBV12-3/TRBV12-4	TRBJ2-4	NA	TRBD2	TGTGCCAGCAGTCTCAGGACTAGCGGGGTCAAAAACATTCAGTACTTC	CASSLRTSGVKNIQYF
TRBV20-1	TRBJ2-7	NA	NA	TGCAGTGCTAGAAATAGCGAGCAGTACTTC	CSARNSEQYF
TRBV5-4	TRBJ1-2	NA	NA	TGTGCCAGCAGCTCGGGGCTAGGCCGGGACTATGGCTACACCTTC	CASSSGLGRDYGYTF
TRBV24-1	TRBJ2-1	NA	TRBD1	TGTGCCACCAGAGGGACAGGGGGCTACAATGAGCAGTTCTTC	CATRGTGGYNEQFF
TRBV10-3	TRBJ2-3	NA	NA	TGTGCCATCAGTGACGACAAATATACGCAGTATTTT	CAISDDKYTQYF
TRBV12-3/TRBV12-4	TRBJ2-5	few	TRBD2	TGTGCCAGCCGCCTTAGCGGGGGAAAAAAAGAGACCCAGTACTTC	CASRLSGGKKETQYF
TRBV7-2	TRBJ2-1	few	TRBD2	TGTGCCAGCAGCTTAGCGAGCGGGAGCCCAGGTGAGCAGTTCTTC	CASSLASGSPGEQFF
TRBV20-1	TRBJ2-7	NA	NA	TGCAGTGCATCTTTCGGCGGGGACTCATACGAGCAGTACTTC	CSASFGGDSYEQYF
TRBV29-1	TRBJ1-1	NA	TRBD1	TGCAGCGTTGAAGAAGAATACAGGGGCACTGAAGCTTTCTTT	CSVEEEYRGTEAFF
TRBV12-3/TRBV12-4	TRBJ2-2	NA	NA	TGTGCCAGCAGGGGTGGCCTTACACTAGCTACCGGGGAGCTGTTTTTT	CASRGGLTLATGELFF
TRBV5-1	TRBJ2-3	few	NA	TGCGCCAGCACCCGATCGGACACAGATACGCAGTATTTT	CASTRSDTDTQYF
TRBV4-1	TRBJ1-2	NA	NA	TGCGCCAGCAGCCAAGATACTTCCTATGGCTACACCTTC	CASSQDTSYGYTF
TRBV28	TRBJ2-5	NA	NA	TGTGCCAGCAGTTTTTTTAGACAGGCCGTTGAGACCCAGTACTTC	CASSFFRQAVETQYF
TRBV2	TRBJ2-7	few	TRBD1	TGTGCCATCCTCCGGGACAGGGGTTTCTACGAGCAGTACTTC	CAILRDRGFYEQYF
TRBV7-9	TRBJ2-7	few	NA	TGTGCCAGCAGCTTAGCGTCTCAGGTCGCCTACGAGCAGTACTTC	CASSLASQVAYEQYF
TRBV7-9	TRBJ1-2	few	NA	TGTGCCAGCAGCCCCCCGGGGTACCCTGGCTACACCTTC	CASSPPGYPGYTF
TRBV4-2	TRBJ2-4	NA	TRBD2	TGTGCCAGCAGCCCGTTGACTAGCGGGAGGGGGGGAAACATTCAGTACTTC	CASSPLTSGRGGNIQYF
TRBV20-1	TRBJ2-7	few	NA	TGCAGTGCCGAGGGGGATAGGAGCTCCTACGTGCAGTACTTC	CSAEGDRSSYVQYF
TRBV20-1	TRBJ2-7	many	NA	TGCAGTGCTACCTCTGGATCCTACGAGCAGTACTTC	CSATSGSYEQYF
TRBV12-3/TRBV12-4	TRBJ1-1	NA	NA	TGTGCCAGCAGTTTTAGTCGGAACACTGAAGCTTTCTTT	CASSFSRNTEAFF
TRBV7-2	TRBJ2-1	NA	TRBD1	TGTGCCAGCAGCTTATCCGGACAGGGAAGGAATGAGCAGTTCTTC	CASSLSGQGRNEQFF
TRBV20-1	TRBJ2-7	few	NA	TGCAGTGCTGAGCGGACCGGGACAAGGAATAGCAACTACGAGCAGTACTTC	CSAERTGTRNSNYEQYF
TRBV28	TRBJ2-2	many	NA	TGTGCCAGCAGTTTAACGGACGTCGGGGAGCTGTTTTTT	CASSLTDVGELFF
TRBV30	TRBJ2-1	few	NA	TGTGCCTGGAGTGTTGTCGGTGCTAATGAGCAGTTCTTC	CAWSVVGANEQFF
TRBV20-1	TRBJ1-1	NA	NA	TGCAGTGCTAGAGCCGCGGGTTTCACTGAAGCTTTCTTT	CSARAAGFTEAFF
TRBV6-6	TRBJ2-6	NA	NA	TGTGCCAGCAGTTACAGTATCCACTCCGGAGCCCTGACTTTC	CASSYSIHSGALTF
TRBV3-1	TRBJ2-1	NA	TRBD2	TGTGCCAGCGTCAAGATTAGCGGGAGGGCTCATGAGCAGTTCTTC	CASVKISGRAHEQFF
TRBV5-5	TRBJ2-7	many	TRBD2	TGTGCCAGCAGCTGGGGGGGAACCTACGAGCAGTACTTC	CASSWGGTYEQYF
TRBV2	TRBJ2-5	few	TRBD1	TGTGCCAGCGGAATTTCGACAGGGATTTCAGAGACCCAGTACTTC	CASGISTGISETQYF
TRBV27	TRBJ1-4	NA	NA	TGTGCCAGCAGTCCCCGCAGGGGCCGGGAAAAACTGTTTTTT	CASSPRRGREKLFF
TRBV7-7	TRBJ2-7	few	TRBD2	TGTGCCAGCAGCCCAGGACTAGCGGGAGTACGAAACGAGCAGTACTTC	CASSPGLAGVRNEQYF
TRBV4-3	TRBJ2-7	few	TRBD2	TGCGCCAGCAGCCAACTAGCGGGAGGGGACTACGAGCAGTACTTC	CASSQLAGGDYEQYF
TRBV4-3	TRBJ2-7	few	NA	TGCGCCAGCAGCCGCTCCCGGACAGAGACCTACGAGCAGTACTTC	CASSRSRTETYEQYF
TRBV5-1	TRBJ2-5	NA	NA	TGCGCCAGCAGCTTCGAAGCGGGAGCCCAGGGGGGGACCCAGTACTTC	CASSFEAGAQGGTQYF
TRBV7-9	TRBJ2-2	few	NA	TGTGCCAGCAGCCCCGGACTGGTAAGCACCGGGGAGCTGTTTTTT	CASSPGLVSTGELFF
TRBV11-2	TRBJ2-3	NA	NA	TGTGCCAGCACCCCGGTGGGGGGACCGTTGGATACGCAGTATTTT	CASTPVGGPLDTQYF
TRBV28	TRBJ1-5	NA	NA	TGTGCCAGCAGAATGCGGGGTTTGGAGCAGCCCCAGCATTTT	CASRMRGLEQPQHF
TRBV5-1	TRBJ2-5	few	NA	TGCGCCAGCAGCTTGGAGGGGGAGAAAGAGACCCAGTACTTC	CASSLEGEKETQYF
TRBV6-5	TRBJ1-2	NA	TRBD1	TGTGCCAGCAGTTATGGTGGACAGGGCGCCTATGGCTACACCTTC	CASSYGGQGAYGYTF
TRBV12-3/TRBV12-4	TRBJ2-2	few	NA	TGTGCCAGCAGTCATGAATACACCGGGGAGCTGTTTTTT	CASSHEYTGELFF